Below, 27 T cell receptor beta chains from the same sample are listed, as sequenced in a study of T cells in localized non-small cell lung cancer. Libraries were prepared by immunoSEQ multiplex PCR; TCRdb keeps only in-frame clonotypes and omits some of them. The sample consists of about 29,000 clones, roughly 90% of them appearing once. The sample was peripheral blood, taken before any cancer treatment. The receptors originated from a male donor at least 60 years old with stage I lung adenocarcinoma.

The J gene is TRBJ2-3, the V gene TRBV18; 8 nucleotides line up with TRBD2. The trim removed 0 bases at V and 2 bases at J, leaving 4 bases unmatched. CDR1 is KGHSH and CDR2 is LQKENI in the germline V gene. This CDR3 region has 16 residues. This chain's CDR3 is CASSPPTGGLTDTQYF. The CDR3 DNA reads as TGTGCCAGCTCACCACCGACGGGGGGGCTCACAGATACGCAGTATTTT.

This chain uses TRBV6-5 with TRBJ1-1; 7 nucleotides agree with TRBD1. CDR1 is MNHEY, CDR2 SVGAGI, per germline. This CDR3 comprises 15 residues. With V trimmed by 5 bases and J by 3 bases, 9 bases remained unmatched. The CDR3, as DNA: TGTGCCAGCAGTAAAGGGGGCGTTATGGACACTGAAGCTTTCTTT. It yields the protein CASSKGGVMDTEAFF.

This chain links TRBV7-9 with TRBJ2-4; D is perhaps TRBD1 (5 bases). Germline values: CDR1 SEHNR, CDR2 FQNEAQ (reference sequence). V was trimmed by 1 base and J by 6 bases, leaving 7 bases between them. This CDR3 comprises 13 residues. CDR3 amino acids: CASSLDQGNIQYF. As DNA, the CDR3 is TGTGCCAGCAGCTTAGACCAGGGAAACATTCAGTACTTC. Using reference TRBV7-9 and TRBJ2-4 for the parts outside the CDR3, the full variable domain is DTGVSQNPRHKITKRGQNVTFRCDPISEHNRLYWYRQTLGQGPEFLTYFQNEAQLEKSRLLSDRFSAERPKGSFSTLEIQRTEQGDSAMYLCASSLDQGNIQYFGAGTRLSVL.

Details on this clone: The junction departs from the called germline gene at one end, perhaps through a read error. The sample has other DNA sequences that encode this CDR3 too. The chain joins TRBV18 to TRBJ2-7, with D possibly TRBD1 on 6 matching bases. The germline V gene has CDR1 KGHSH and CDR2 LQKENI. The CDR3 is 15 amino acids. This chain's CDR3 is CASSPLTGHTYEQYF. The DNA of the CDR3 is TGTGCCAGCTCACCTTTGACAGGTCACACCTATGAGCAGTACTTC.

The chain recombines TRBV29-1 with TRBJ2-3, with D possibly being TRBD2 (7 bases). V dropped 4 bases and J dropped 7 bases, with 18 bases sitting between them. Germline V gene data show CDR1 as SQVTM and CDR2 as ANQGSEA. The CDR3 runs 14 residues. CDR3 in DNA: TGCAGCGTTGGGGCTCCGGGGGGCCTAAATACGCAGTATTTT. Translation gives CSVGAPGGLNTQYF.

The chain has TRBV5-1 and TRBJ2-3, with 9 nucleotides matching TRBD2. Germline CDR1 SGHRS, CDR2 YFSETQ. This CDR3 is 16 amino acids long. V was pared by 1 base and J by 4 bases, with 7 bases of the junction left unmatched. CDR3 DNA sequence: TGCGCCAGCAGCTTGATGGGCGGGGGGGCCCCAGATACGCAGTATTTT. It specifies CASSLMGGGAPDTQYF.

DNA for the CDR3: TGTGCCAGCAGCCCCCTGGGGCCTAACTATGGCTACACCTTC. Amino acid sequence: CASSPLGPNYGYTF. The rearrangement links TRBV7-2 to TRBJ1-2; tentatively, D is TRBD1 (5 bases). The germline V gene has CDR1 SGHTA and CDR2 FQGNSA. With 5 bases removed from V and 0 bases from J, the gap between germline ends came to 10 bases. The CDR3 sequence is 14 residues long.

CDR3 sequence: CASSLAHGNNEQFF. As DNA, the CDR3 is TGTGCCAGCAGCTTAGCGCACGGAAACAATGAGCAGTTCTTC. This chain connects TRBV7-6 to TRBJ2-1; D not resolved. The CDR3 is 14 residues long. V lost 0 bases and J lost 5, with 8 bases in between. Germline V gene lookup returns CDR1 SGHVS and CDR2 FNYEAQ. The variable domain in full, completed from reference TRBV7-6 and TRBJ2-1, reads GAGVSQSPRYKVTKRGQDVALRCDPISGHVSLYWYRQALGQGPEFLTYFNYEAQQDKSGLPNDRFSAERPEGSISTLTIQRTEQRDSAMYRCASSLAHGNNEQFFGPGTRLTVL.

This clone appeared once. CDR3 in DNA: TGTGCCAGCAGCTGGGGCGGGACTAGCGGCAGAAAGACCCAGTACTTC. Residues: CASSWGGTSGRKTQYF. This rearrangement joins TRBV7-2 to TRBJ2-5, with 11 nucleotides matching TRBD2. Per the germline V gene, CDR1 is SGHTA and CDR2 is FQGNSA. CDR3 length: 16 amino acids. J lost 6 bases, V lost 4 bases, and 10 bases had no gene match.

The chain joins TRBV28 to TRBJ1-6, with 7 bases aligning to TRBD1. The CDR3 contains 14 residues. Germline trimming cut 5 bases from V and 9 bases from J; bases unmatched to any gene: 7. CDR1 is MDHEN, CDR2 SYDVKM, per germline. The CDR3 sequence: CASSNPRQGSPLHF. Written as DNA, the CDR3 is TGTGCCAGCAGTAACCCTAGACAGGGTTCACCCCTCCACTTT.

V and J are TRBV6-1 and TRBJ2-1; 9 nucleotides align to TRBD2. Unmatched junction bases numbered 3, after V lost 6 bases and J lost 0 bases. The CDR3 spans 15 residues. Germline V lookup: CDR1 MNHNS, CDR2 SASEGT. The CDR3 nucleotides are TGTGCCAGCAGCCTTAGCGGGGGCTCCTACAATGAGCAGTTCTTC. This codes for CASSLSGGSYNEQFF.

This chain uses TRBV10-2 with TRBJ2-2; D is perhaps TRBD1 (6 bases). V lost 6 bases and J 3 bases, leaving 17 bases between the germline ends. The CDR3 contains 16 residues. Germline values: CDR1 WSHSY, CDR2 SAAADI. CDR3 nucleotide sequence: TGCGCCAGCAGACCCGCGACCGAGGGGGACACCGGGGAGCTGTTTTTT. It specifies CASRPATEGDTGELFF.

The chain employs TRBV19 and TRBJ2-1; D call uncertain. Between the trimmed V and J ends, which lost 6 bases and 6 bases, there was a span of 12 bases. Germline values: CDR1 LNHDA, CDR2 SQIVND (reference sequence). CDR3 length equals 13 residues. CDR3 bases: TGTGCCAGTAGGCTACGGTTGGGCAATGAGCAGTTCTTC. This sequence encodes CASRLRLGNEQFF. Full variable domain (missing parts from reference TRBV19 and TRBJ2-1): DGGITQSPKYLFRKEGQNVTLSCEQNLNHDAMYWYRQDPGQGLRLIYYSQIVNDFQKGDIAEGYSVSREKKESFPLTVTSAQKNPTAFYLCASRLRLGNEQFFGPGTRLTVL.

The J gene is TRBJ2-1, the V gene TRBV14, with TRBD1 matching 7 bases. This CDR3 spans 16 amino acids. J gave up 8 bases and V 4 bases, and 14 bases lay outside the gene matches. The germline CDR1 and CDR2 sequences are SGHDN and FVKESK. The CDR3 protein is CASSPLQGIGVHEQFF. The CDR3 nucleotides are TGTGCCAGCAGCCCACTACAGGGGATTGGCGTACATGAGCAGTTCTTC.

This chain connects TRBV28 to TRBJ1-2; 7 bases line up with TRBD1. Germline assignment: CDR1 MDHEN and CDR2 SYDVKM. The length of the CDR3 is 15 residues. J gave up 2 bases and V 5 bases, and 8 bases lay outside the gene matches. The CDR3 here is CASSPGQESNYGYTF. The CDR3 DNA reads as TGTGCCAGCAGTCCCGGACAGGAGTCGAACTATGGCTACACCTTC.

V usage is TRBV10-3 and J usage is TRBJ1-5; D not resolved. V was pared by 4 bases and J by 8 bases, with 9 bases between. The CDR3 covers 12 residues. Germline V gene lookup returns CDR1 ENHRY and CDR2 SYGVKD. The CDR3 spells CAISAGKEPQHF. The CDR3, as DNA: TGTGCCATCAGTGCTGGGAAGGAGCCCCAGCATTTT.

The chain combines TRBV7-2 with TRBJ2-3; 7 bases match TRBD2. Trimming cost V 2 bases and J 4 bases; bases outside gene matches: 15. The CDR3 totals 18 residues. The germline CDR1 and CDR2 sequences are SGHTA and FQGNSA. The CDR3 here is CASSLSPPWSGIADTQYF. The CDR3 coding sequence is TGTGCCAGCAGCTTATCGCCCCCCTGGAGCGGGATCGCAGATACGCAGTATTTT. Full variable domain (outside the CDR3, taken from reference TRBV7-2 and TRBJ2-3): GAGVSQSPSNKVTEKGKDVELRCDPISGHTALYWYRQSLGQGLEFLIYFQGNSAPDKSGLPSDRFSAERTGGSVSTLTIQRTQQEDSAVYLCASSLSPPWSGIADTQYFGPGTRLTVL.

The V gene is TRBV6-6, the J gene TRBJ1-5; weak D call: TRBD1 (5 bases). The CDR3 sequence is 15 residues long. Trimming removed 0 bases from V and 3 bases from J, with 9 bases in between. Per the germline V gene, CDR1 is MNHNY and CDR2 is SVGAGI (reference sequence). CDR3 DNA sequence: TGTGCCAGCAGTTACTCAGGGGTGGACAATCAGCCCCAGCATTTT. Translated: CASSYSGVDNQPQHF.

With regard to this clone: A read error may produce the germline difference seen at one junction end. The same CDR3 arises from other DNA sequences in this sample as well. The V call is TRBV6-1, the J call TRBJ1-1, with unresolved D. The CDR3 loop spans 13 amino acids. Germline values: CDR1 MNHNS, CDR2 SASEGT. CDR3 coding DNA: TGCGCCAGCAGTGATTCCCACGACACTGAAGCTTTCTTT. Translation: CASSDSHDTEAFF.

This clone was recorded a few times. In DNA, the CDR3 is TGTGCCAGCAGTTTATCAGGGGGGGACTTCCTCTACGAGCAGTACTTC. Protein sequence: CASSLSGGDFLYEQYF. The rearrangement links TRBV27 to TRBJ2-7; D is possibly TRBD2 (7 bases). Germline CDR1 reads MNHEY; CDR2 reads SMNVEV (reference sequence). The CDR3 totals 16 residues. V lost 0 bases and J lost 3, with 15 bases in between.

The V call is TRBV30, the J call TRBJ2-2, with D unclear. The ends were cut back, 4 bases at V and 0 bases at J, with 6 bases in the middle. CDR1 and CDR2 from the germline V gene are GTSNPN and SVGIG (reference sequence). This CDR3 comprises 13 residues. CDR3 protein: CAWIPPNTGELFF. CDR3 coding DNA: TGTGCCTGGATTCCGCCGAACACCGGGGAGCTGTTTTTT.

The chain couples TRBV18 to TRBJ2-2, with TRBD2 identical over 8 bases. Germline CDR1 and CDR2: KGHSH and LQKENI. The CDR3 consists of 16 residues. With 8 bases clipped from V and 0 bases from J, the junction kept 8 bases outside the gene matches. The DNA for the CDR3 is TGTGCCAGCCGGCATCGGGAGGGTGCGAACACCGGGGAGCTGTTTTTT. It translates to CASRHREGANTGELFF.

The gene calls are TRBV5-5 and TRBJ1-1; D is unclear. Trimming took off 3 bases at V and 6 bases at J, with 12 bases between the two ends. CDR3 length: 13 residues. The germline gives CDR1 SGHKS, CDR2 YYEKEE (reference sequence). The CDR3 coding sequence is TGTGCCAGCAGCTCAACTCCTACATCTGAAGCTTTCTTT. The encoded protein is CASSSTPTSEAFF.

This chain links TRBV2 with TRBJ2-5; a weak D match, TRBD2 (5 bases). The V gene's germline CDR1 is SNHLY and CDR2 FYNNEI. The V and J ends lost 3 bases and 5 bases respectively, with 10 bases between them. This CDR3 has 13 amino acids. This CDR3 reads CASSDSRAETQYF. In DNA form, the CDR3 reads TGTGCCAGCAGTGACTCGCGGGCGGAGACCCAGTACTTC.

This chain uses TRBV7-2 with TRBJ2-3; 7 bases line up with TRBD1. CDR1 SGHTA and CDR2 FQGNSA come from the germline V gene. V dropped 5 bases and J dropped 1; count of bases not matched to a gene: 6. The CDR3 has 15 amino acids. The CDR3 sequence is CASSRQGPGTDTQYF. CDR3 nucleotide sequence: TGTGCCAGCAGCAGACAGGGTCCGGGCACAGATACGCAGTATTTT.

The chain links TRBV6-1 to TRBJ1-2, with D perhaps matching TRBD1 (6 bases). Trimming took 8 bases from V and 5 from J, leaving 15 bases between them. The germline CDR1 and CDR2 sequences are MNHNS and SASEGT. The CDR3 sequence is 13 residues long. The CDR3 DNA reads TGTGCCAGCTCCGCCGATACAGGGTATGGCTACACCTTC. It is translated as CASSADTGYGYTF.

CDR3 loop: CASSTRTGGEQYF. In DNA form, the CDR3 reads TGTGCCAGCAGCACCCGGACAGGGGGCGAGCAGTACTTC. The V and J genes are TRBV11-3 and TRBJ2-7, with 10 nucleotides matching TRBD1. V was clipped by 5 bases and J by 6 bases; unmatched bases: 4. Germline V gene lookup returns CDR1 SGHNT and CDR2 YENEEA. This CDR3 comprises 13 residues.